This T cell receptor beta chain derives from a study of blood T cell repertoires in COVID-19. Looking at the study overall: Samples of COVID-19 (acute and convalescent) were obtained from the United States, Italy and Spain. PBMCs, B-cell-depleted T cells, or T cells provided the cDNA or gDNA that made up the material.

The study recruited people aged about 18 to 95 years across roughly 25 US areas. Sequencing used immunoSEQ multiplex PCR; TCRdb keeps in-frame clones, though not all of them. The sample has roughly 250,000 clones; roughly 87% are singletons. The clonotype comes from a woman in her twenties or thirties with acute COVID-19. Input material: PBMCs or T cells enriched from blood (not recorded which).

DNA of the CDR3: TGTGCCAGCAGTAAATGGGGCTTAGGGGTTAGCACCATATATTTT. Its protein product is CASSKWGLGVSTIYF. The J gene is TRBJ1-3, the V gene TRBV13; D may be TRBD1 (5 bases). V was pared by 6 bases and J by 9 bases, with 21 bases between. There are 15 residues in the CDR3. Germline CDR1 reads PRHDT; CDR2 reads FYEKMQ (reference sequence).